This T cell receptor beta chain comes out of a study of beta chain features in type 1 diabetes. Study results and caveats: Whether HLA type influences TCRB rearrangement remained unresolved here. Shorter TCRB CDR3s, moderately but significantly so, were found in Type 1 diabetes patients in all four CD4+ subsets.

Trimming removed 2 bases from V and 2 bases from J, with 13 bases in between. The CDR3 consists of 17 residues. CDR1 SGHTA and CDR2 FQGTGA come from the germline V gene. This clone was observed a handful of times. The antigen is undetermined. Via the markers CD45RO/CCR7/CD25/CD127/CD95/CD27, stem cell-like memory, regulatory, central memory and naive CD4+ cells were sorted. Expressed TCRB transcripts were sequenced because the entire RNA isolate underwent reverse transcription. Using immunoSEQ multiplex PCR, the repertoire was profiled, and TCRdb retains in-frame clones only, with some absent. Here the sample spans about 360,000 clones, around an eighth being singletons.

The TCR originated in a man aged 18 to 29 in good health. Sequencing was performed on naive CD4+ T cells from blood. V is TRBV7-3 and J is TRBJ2-6; TRBD1 is a possible D gene (6 bases). The CDR3 DNA sequence: TGTGCCAGCAGCTTAGCCCCCGCAGGGGCTGGGGCCAACGTCCTGACTTTC. Encoded protein: CASSLAPAGAGANVLTF.